A selection of T cell receptor beta chains follows, all from one sample in a study of blood T cells in healthy people across ages. A single record per CDR3 protein comes from TCRdb applying MiXCR to the 5' RACE reads. The sample gives around 820,000 distinct CDR3 sequences, just under 25% of which show up once; under 4.5% is in the top ten. The sample was also linked to a second study, of T cells of mothers and their children.

The sequenced sample consisted of blood. The source is a boy aged 5-17 years in good health. Both conserved end residues are part of each CDR3. A D gene is named only where the DNA matches it firmly. Expanded clones get a size class; other rows say once, few or many, or leave the size out.

few | NA | TRBJ2-7 | TRBV7-9 | TGTGCCAGCAGCTTAGGTCTCGGCGGCGTTGAACCCTCCTACGAGCAGTACTTC | CASSLGLGGVEPSYEQYF
NA | NA | TRBJ1-2 | TRBV3-1 | TGTGCCAGCAGCCCAAGAACAGAGGGCTACACCTTC | CASSPRTEGYTF
many | TRBD1 | TRBJ2-7 | TRBV5-1 | TGCGCCAGCAGTTACAGGGGCGGATTCTACGAGCAGTACTTC | CASSYRGGFYEQYF
NA | TRBD1 | TRBJ2-5 | TRBV18 | TGTGCCAGCTCACCGAGGGACAGGCAAAAAGAGACCCAGTACTTC | CASSPRDRQKETQYF
NA | TRBD1 | TRBJ1-4 | TRBV7-9 | TGTGCCAGCAGCTACGGGACAGAAGGTGAAAAACTGTTTTTT | CASSYGTEGEKLFF
few | NA | TRBJ1-5 | TRBV28 | TGTGCCAGCAGCCCCGGGGAAACCAATCAGCCCCAGCATTTT | CASSPGETNQPQHF
few | NA | TRBJ1-2 | TRBV2 | TGTGCCAGCAGTGTAAGGGCCGGAGGAGCGAATGGCTACACCTTC | CASSVRAGGANGYTF
few | NA | TRBJ1-1 | TRBV5-5 | TGTGCCAGCAGCTTGGTCACCTCTGAAGCTTTCTTT | CASSLVTSEAFF
NA | NA | TRBJ2-6 | TRBV27 | TGTGCCAGCAGTCCGTACTCTGGGGCCAACGTCCTGACTTTC | CASSPYSGANVLTF
NA | TRBD2 | TRBJ2-1 | TRBV7-9 | TGTGCCAGCAGCCCCCGGACTAGGAGCCACGATTGGTTCTTC | CASSPRTRSHDWFF
few | NA | TRBJ1-4 | TRBV4-3 | TGCGCCAGCAGCCAAGCTCGGACGGAACTGTTTGAAAAACTGTTTTTT | CASSQARTELFEKLFF
NA | TRBD1 | TRBJ2-1 | TRBV2 | TGTGCCAGCAGTACTCGGGACAGTCCCTACAATGAGCAGTTCTTC | CASSTRDSPYNEQFF
NA | TRBD1 | TRBJ1-1 | TRBV29-1 | TGCAGCGGGGCCGACAGGGGAATGGACACTGAAGCTTTCTTT | CSGADRGMDTEAFF
NA | TRBD2 | TRBJ2-3 | TRBV7-8 | TGTGCCAGCAGCTTATCGCTAGCGGGGACAACAGATACGCAGTATTTT | CASSLSLAGTTDTQYF
once | TRBD1 | TRBJ1-2 | TRBV7-2 | TGTGCCAGCAGCTTAGGTTTCTGGGACAGGGATTCAGGGGGCTACACCTTC | CASSLGFWDRDSGGYTF
NA | NA | TRBJ1-4 | TRBV20-1 | TGCAGTGCTAGGGGCTTAGAGGGGTTTAATGAAAAACTGTTTTTT | CSARGLEGFNEKLFF
few | NA | TRBJ1-2 | TRBV3-1 | TGTGCCAGCAGCCAGGGGGGAATGGGAGGCTACACCTTC | CASSQGGMGGYTF
once | NA | TRBJ2-4 | TRBV7-2 | TGTGCCAGCAGCTTAGGAAACCACAGGGTTGAGGCTCAGTACTTC | CASSLGNHRVEAQYF
NA | TRBD2 | TRBJ2-3 | TRBV20-1 | TGCAGTGCCCCGGGACTAGCGGGAGGAACGGATACGCAGTATTTT | CSAPGLAGGTDTQYF
NA | NA | TRBJ2-1 | TRBV20-1 | TGCAGTGCTAGACGACTCGGGACTGAATACAATGAGCAGTTCTTC | CSARRLGTEYNEQFF
NA | TRBD2 | TRBJ2-1 | TRBV7-2 | TGTGCCAGCACCCTAGCGGGAGGGTACAATGAGCAGTTCTTC | CASTLAGGYNEQFF
few | NA | TRBJ2-1 | TRBV28 | TGTGCCAGCAGCCTTGGACGTTGGGGGGCTTACAATGAGCAGTTCTTC | CASSLGRWGAYNEQFF
NA | NA | TRBJ2-7 | TRBV7-9 | TGTGCCAGCAGCTTATTACCCTCCTACGAGCAGTACTTC | CASSLLPSYEQYF
NA | NA | TRBJ2-6 | TRBV30 | TGTGCCTGGAGTAGGGGCAGCTCTGGGGCCAACGTCCTGACTTTC | CAWSRGSSGANVLTF
NA | TRBD1 | TRBJ1-4 | TRBV28 | TGTGCCAGCAGTGGAGGGGGCGCGGCTAATGAAAAACTGTTTTTT | CASSGGGAANEKLFF
NA | NA | TRBJ1-4 | TRBV5-1 | TGCGCCAGCGGCAATAATGAAAAACTGTTTTTT | CASGNNEKLFF
NA | NA | TRBJ2-1 | TRBV7-8 | TGTGCCAGCAGCTCACCCCTAGGATTGGGTGGAAGCCCAGCCTACAATGAGCAGTTCTTC | CASSSPLGLGGSPAYNEQFF
NA | NA | TRBJ2-1 | TRBV4-3 | TGCGCCAGCAGCCCTGGGTTTTCCTACAATGAGCAGTTCTTC | CASSPGFSYNEQFF
NA | TRBD2 | TRBJ2-7 | TRBV29-1 | TGCAGCGTAACTAGCGGGAGCTCGTACGAGCAGTACTTC | CSVTSGSSYEQYF
few | NA | TRBJ2-5 | TRBV6-1 | TGTGCCAGCAGTGATTTTCCGAAAGAGACCCAGTACTTC | CASSDFPKETQYF
NA | NA | TRBJ2-5 | TRBV28 | TGTGCCAGCAGTTTGGCGGGATCAATAGAGACCCAGTACTTC | CASSLAGSIETQYF
NA | NA | TRBJ2-7 | TRBV4-3 | TGCGCCAGCAGCCAAGATGTCGAGAGCGATTACGAGCAGTACTTC | CASSQDVESDYEQYF
few | TRBD1 | TRBJ1-3 | TRBV5-6 | TGTGCCAGCAGCCCGGACAGGGGTGGCAACACCATATATTTT | CASSPDRGGNTIYF
once | NA | TRBJ1-1 | TRBV28 | TGTGCCAGCAGTTTGGTGGGGGCCCTCACTGAAGCTTTCTTT | CASSLVGALTEAFF
few | NA | TRBJ2-7 | TRBV18 | TGTGCCAGCTCACCTTCGGACCGGACCTACGAGCAGTACTTC | CASSPSDRTYEQYF
many | NA | TRBJ2-7 | TRBV20-1 | TGCAGTGCTGAAAGGACGGTCGAGCAGTACTTC | CSAERTVEQYF